One and the same sample provided the 15 T cell receptor beta chains below, sequenced in a study of cytomegalovirus exposure and HLA in healthy donors (dated by TCRdb to 2016 to 2017). The library relied on the immunoSEQ multiplex PCR assay. For the multiplex PCR, a mixture combining 60 forward primers for TCR Vbeta segments and 13 reverse primers for TCR Jbeta segments was used. Entries here come from immuneACCESS through TCRdb and include only in-frame sequences with V and J called. Some clones fail to appear in such tables; in the studies checked, an unresolved V gene covers under half of the shortfall, and the cause of the remainder is unknown. The sample's own table lists around 200,000 clones. Jointly, the top ten make up about 0.81% of the sample. The sequenced sample consisted of PBMCs. Receptors originate from a young woman in good health and CMV-seropositive.

The genes are TRBV4-2 and TRBJ2-2; 10 nucleotides agree with TRBD2. CDR1 is LGHNA and CDR2 is YNFKEQ in the germline V gene. The CDR3 consists of 18 residues. Unmatched junction bases numbered 11, after V lost 0 bases and J lost 7 bases. CDR3 coding DNA: TGTGCCAGCAGCCAAGAAAGGATTAGCGGGGGGTTTAGCGGGGAGCTGTTTTTT. This codes for CASSQERISGGFSGELFF.

Here the CDR3 DNA reads TGTGCCAGCTCAGCGTCCGGGACAGGGTCCTATGGCTACACCTTC. Translated, it gives CASSASGTGSYGYTF. The V call is TRBV18, the J call TRBJ1-2, with 9 positions matching TRBD1. Trimming took 5 bases from V and 4 from J; bases not matched to a gene: 8. The germline V gene has CDR1 KGHSH and CDR2 LQKENI. The CDR3 totals 15 residues. The full variable domain, completed using reference TRBV18 and TRBJ1-2, is NAGVMQNPRHLVRRRGQEARLRCSPMKGHSHVYWYRQLPEEGLKFMVYLQKENIIDESGMPKERFSAEFPKEGPSILRIQQVVRGDSAAYFCASSASGTGSYGYTFGSGTRLTVV.

This chain links TRBV4-2 with TRBJ1-3; 7 nucleotides line up with TRBD1. V was pared by 5 bases and J by 5 bases, with 9 bases of the junction left unmatched. The CDR3 has 15 amino acids. Germline CDR1 and CDR2: LGHNA and YNFKEQ. This CDR3 reads CASSKRTGDRNTIYF. The DNA for the CDR3 is TGTGCCAGCAGCAAGAGAACAGGGGATAGAAACACCATATATTTT.

This sequence joins TRBV5-1 and TRBJ2-1; D perhaps matches TRBD1 (5 bases). Trimming pared 7 bases from V and 5 bases from J, leaving 13 bases between. This CDR3 has 13 residues. Germline-derived CDR1 and CDR2 are SGHRS and YFSETQ. CDR3 protein: CASFGQLDNEQFF. In DNA, the CDR3 is TGCGCCAGCTTCGGACAATTGGACAATGAGCAGTTCTTC.

This chain uses TRBV5-8 with TRBJ2-7; perhaps TRBD1 as D (5 bases). CDR3 size: 15 residues. With 1 base removed from V and 0 bases from J, the gap between germline ends came to 11 bases. The germline CDR1 and CDR2 sequences are SGHTS and YDEGEE. CDR3 DNA sequence: TGTGCCAGCAGCTTGCACAGGCCAAACTCCTACGAGCAGTACTTC. This sequence encodes CASSLHRPNSYEQYF.

J is TRBJ2-1 and V is TRBV10-3; 11 bases align to TRBD2. Trimming cost V 10 bases and J 8 bases; bases outside gene matches: 13. This CDR3 spans 15 amino acids. Germline values: CDR1 ENHRY, CDR2 SYGVKD. CDR3 sequence (DNA): TGTGCCAGTAATAGCGGGGGGGCTTCCTTTGATGAGCAGTTCTTC. It encodes CASNSGGASFDEQFF.

V gene TRBV30 combines with J gene TRBJ1-1; a weak D match, TRBD1 (5 bases). The CDR3 has 13 amino acids. V lost 2 bases, J lost 5 bases, and 12 bases lay in between. Per germline, CDR1 GTSNPN and CDR2 SVGIG (reference sequence). CDR3 coding DNA: TGTGCCTGGAGTCAGTCGGGGGAAACTGAAGCTTTCTTT. It specifies CAWSQSGETEAFF.

The CDR3 sequence is CASSLNRTSLPFNTQYF. Here the CDR3 DNA reads TGTGCCAGCAGCCTAAACAGGACTAGCCTCCCATTCAATACGCAGTATTTT. This chain joins TRBV7-9 and TRBJ2-3; 8 positions agree with TRBD2. The CDR3 runs to 17 residues. In germline, CDR1 is SEHNR, CDR2 FQNEAQ (reference sequence). V shed 5 bases and J 7 bases; nucleotides not matched to a gene: 17.

For this clone: This sample also contains other DNA sequences that code for the same CDR3. V and J are TRBV9 and TRBJ2-5, with D possibly matching TRBD2 (7 bases). This CDR3 is 14 amino acids long. Germline CDR1 and CDR2: SGDLS and YYNGEE. The V gene lost 0 bases and the J gene lost 5 bases, with 11 bases spanning the gap. The DNA for the CDR3 is TGTGCCAGCAGCGTAGGGGGGGGCCAGGAGACCCAGTACTTC. Protein: CASSVGGGQETQYF.

The CDR3 reads CASKDRGSMNTEAFF. CDR3 in DNA: TGTGCCAGTAAGGACAGAGGTTCTATGAACACTGAAGCTTTCTTT. This sequence joins TRBV19 and TRBJ1-1, with a possible D match to TRBD1 (6 bases). The CDR3 extends over 15 amino acids. V lost 7 bases to trimming and J lost 0 bases, with 15 bases between them. Germline-derived CDR1 and CDR2 are LNHDA and SQIVND (reference sequence).

The CDR3 loop is CASSLLNRGHTGELFF. The DNA for the CDR3 is TGTGCCAGCAGTTTATTAAACAGGGGGCACACCGGGGAGCTGTTTTTT. The genes are TRBV27 and TRBJ2-2; 9 positions agree with TRBD1. V trimming: 1 base; J trimming: 3 bases; junction bases outside the gene matches: 3. Germline V lookup: CDR1 MNHEY, CDR2 SMNVEV (reference sequence). The CDR3 totals 16 residues.

This chain joins TRBV5-1 and TRBJ2-5, with D possibly matching TRBD2 (6 bases). The end of the DNA fits TRBJ2-7 better, so the J call may be wrong. In germline, CDR1 is SGHRS, CDR2 YFSETQ. This CDR3 spans 12 amino acids. In DNA form, the CDR3 reads TGCGCCAGCAGCCCCCGGGGGTACGAGCAGTACTTC. This sequence encodes CASSPRGYEQYF.

The chain is built from TRBV7-2 and TRBJ1-1; D remains ambiguous. Germline V gene sequence: CDR1 SGHTA, CDR2 FQGNSA. V was clipped by 0 bases and J by 1 base, with 3 bases between them. The CDR3 spans 13 residues. This CDR3 reads CASSLAGNTEAFF. The CDR3 DNA reads as TGTGCCAGCAGCTTAGCCGGGAACACTGAAGCTTTCTTT. Using reference TRBV7-2 and TRBJ1-1 for the parts outside the CDR3, the full variable domain is GAGVSQSPSNKVTEKGKDVELRCDPISGHTALYWYRQSLGQGLEFLIYFQGNSAPDKSGLPSDRFSAERTGGSVSTLTIQRTQQEDSAVYLCASSLAGNTEAFFGQGTRLTVV.

The CDR3 DNA is TGTGCCAGCAGCTCCCACGGGGAGACCCAGTACTTC. Encoded protein: CASSSHGETQYF. The chain joins TRBV7-9 to TRBJ2-5, with D unresolved. From germline, CDR1 is SEHNR and CDR2 FQNEAQ (reference sequence). The CDR3 covers 12 residues. The V end was cut by 4 bases, the J end by 5 bases, with 8 bases between.

The chain joins TRBV2 to TRBJ2-1; TRBD2 agrees at 11 bases. CDR3 size: 16 residues. Germline V lookup: CDR1 SNHLY, CDR2 FYNNEI. With 8 bases clipped from V and 9 bases from J, the junction kept 15 bases outside the gene matches. CDR3 sequence: CASQRVTSGEGGEQFF. The DNA for the CDR3 is TGTGCCAGCCAGAGGGTGACTAGCGGGGAGGGGGGTGAGCAGTTCTTC.